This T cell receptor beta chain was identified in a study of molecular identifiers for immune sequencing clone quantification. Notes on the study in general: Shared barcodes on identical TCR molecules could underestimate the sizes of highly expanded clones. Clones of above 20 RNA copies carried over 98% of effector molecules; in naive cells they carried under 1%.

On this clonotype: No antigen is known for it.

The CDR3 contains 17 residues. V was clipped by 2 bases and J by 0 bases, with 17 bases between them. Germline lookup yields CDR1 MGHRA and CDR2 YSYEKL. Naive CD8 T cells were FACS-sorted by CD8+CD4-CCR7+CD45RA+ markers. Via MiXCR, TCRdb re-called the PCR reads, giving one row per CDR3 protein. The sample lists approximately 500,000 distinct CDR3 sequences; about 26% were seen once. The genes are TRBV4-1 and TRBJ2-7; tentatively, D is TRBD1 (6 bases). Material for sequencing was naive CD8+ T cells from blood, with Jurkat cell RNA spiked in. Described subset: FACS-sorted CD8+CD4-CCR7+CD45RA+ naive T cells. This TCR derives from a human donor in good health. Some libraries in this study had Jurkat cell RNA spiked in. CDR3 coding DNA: TGCGCCAGCAGCCAACTAACAGGGAATGCGTACTCCTACGAGCAGTACTTC. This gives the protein CASSQLTGNAYSYEQYF.